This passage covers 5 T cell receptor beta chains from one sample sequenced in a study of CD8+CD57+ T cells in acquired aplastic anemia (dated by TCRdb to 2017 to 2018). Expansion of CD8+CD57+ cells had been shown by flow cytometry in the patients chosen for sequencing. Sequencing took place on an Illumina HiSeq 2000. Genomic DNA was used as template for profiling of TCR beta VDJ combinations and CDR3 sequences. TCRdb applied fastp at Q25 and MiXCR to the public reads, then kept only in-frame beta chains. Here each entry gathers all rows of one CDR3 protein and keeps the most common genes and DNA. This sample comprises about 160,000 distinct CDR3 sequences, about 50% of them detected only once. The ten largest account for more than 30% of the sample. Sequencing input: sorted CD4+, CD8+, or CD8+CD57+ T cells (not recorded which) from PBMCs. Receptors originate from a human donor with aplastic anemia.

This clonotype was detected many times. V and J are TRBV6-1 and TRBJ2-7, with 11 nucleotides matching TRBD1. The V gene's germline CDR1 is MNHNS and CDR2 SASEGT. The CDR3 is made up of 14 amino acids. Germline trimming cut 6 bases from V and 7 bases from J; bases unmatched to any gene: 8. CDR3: CASRDRDRGGEQYF. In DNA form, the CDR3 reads TGTGCCAGCAGGGACCGGGACAGGGGGGGAGAGCAGTACTTC.

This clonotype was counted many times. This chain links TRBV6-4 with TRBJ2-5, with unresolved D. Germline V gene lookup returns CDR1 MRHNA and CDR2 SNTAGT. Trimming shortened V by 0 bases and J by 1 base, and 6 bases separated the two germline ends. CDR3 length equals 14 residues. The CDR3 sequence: CASSDSRSQETQYF. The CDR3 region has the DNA TGTGCCAGCAGTGACTCAAGGTCCCAAGAGACCCAGTACTTC.

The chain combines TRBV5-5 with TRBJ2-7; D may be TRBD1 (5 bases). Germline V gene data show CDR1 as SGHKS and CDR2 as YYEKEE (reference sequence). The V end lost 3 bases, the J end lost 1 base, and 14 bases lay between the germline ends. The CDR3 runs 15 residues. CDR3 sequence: CASSWQGGSSYEQYF. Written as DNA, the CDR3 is TGTGCCAGCAGCTGGCAGGGCGGCAGTTCCTACGAGCAGTACTTC.

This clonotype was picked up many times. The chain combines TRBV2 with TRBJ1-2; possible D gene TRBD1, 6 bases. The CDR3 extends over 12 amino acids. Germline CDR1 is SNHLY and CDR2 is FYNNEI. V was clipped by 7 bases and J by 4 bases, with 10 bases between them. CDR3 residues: CASKGGGYGYTF. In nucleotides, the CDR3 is TGTGCCAGCAAGGGGGGAGGCTATGGCTACACCTTC.

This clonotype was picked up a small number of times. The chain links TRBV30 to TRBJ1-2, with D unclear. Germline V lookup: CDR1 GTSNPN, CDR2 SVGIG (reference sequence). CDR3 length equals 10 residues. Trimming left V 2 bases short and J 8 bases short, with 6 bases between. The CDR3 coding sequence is TGTGCCTGGAGTTATATCGGCTACACCTTC. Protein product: CAWSYIGYTF. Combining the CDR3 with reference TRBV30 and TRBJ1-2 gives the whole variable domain SQTIHQWPATLVQPVGSPLSLECTVEGTSNPNLYWYRQAAGRGLQLLFYSVGIGQISSEVPQNLSASRPQDRQFILSSKKLLLSDSGFYLCAWSYIGYTFGSGTRLTVV.